Each of the 14 T cell receptor beta chains below was sequenced from the same sample in a study of identical twins. A single record per CDR3 protein comes from TCRdb applying MiXCR to the 5' RACE reads. Here the sample spans about 790,000 distinct CDR3 sequences, about 20% being singletons. The data were also submitted as part of a second study, on T cells expressing NK-cell markers.

Sequenced material: PBMCs. Receptors were obtained from a woman aged 18-35 years in good health.

The chain is built from TRBV6-1 and TRBJ1-4; TRBD1 matches at 9 bases. V lost 6 bases and J lost 11; bases outside the gene matches: 7. There are 13 residues in the CDR3. Germline lookup yields CDR1 MNHNS and CDR2 SASEGT. CDR3 sequence: CASRPGTGRKLFF. The CDR3 region has the DNA TGTGCCAGCAGACCCGGGACAGGGAGGAAACTGTTTTTT.

V gene TRBV7-6 combines with J gene TRBJ1-4; D is perhaps TRBD1 (5 bases). V was shortened by 6 bases and J by 5 bases, with 16 bases between the two germline ends. CDR3 length: 15 amino acids. Per germline, CDR1 SGHVS and CDR2 FNYEAQ. CDR3 nucleotides: TGTGCCAGCAGTTATGGACACGGAAAAAATGAAAAACTGTTTTTT. Protein sequence: CASSYGHGKNEKLFF.

The V and J genes are TRBV7-2 and TRBJ2-3; D gene unclear. Trimming stripped 4 bases from V and 0 bases from J, with 8 bases between. Germline V gene sequence: CDR1 SGHTA, CDR2 FQGNSA. The CDR3 is 14 amino acids. CDR3 coding DNA: TGTGCCAGCAGCTCCTCCCTTAGCACAGATACGCAGTATTTT. Its translation: CASSSSLSTDTQYF.

V and J are TRBV11-1 and TRBJ2-5; a possible D gene is TRBD2 (6 bases). The ends were cut back, 7 bases at V and 5 bases at J, with 32 bases in the middle. CDR3 size: 19 residues. Germline CDR1 reads SGHAT; CDR2 reads FQDESV (reference sequence). CDR3 bases: TGTGCCAGCACCCTCTTGGGTAGCGGAGCCGAGGGGACGGTGGAGACCCAGTACTTC. Its protein is CASTLLGSGAEGTVETQYF.

The V gene is TRBV20-1, the J gene TRBJ2-7; D assignment may be TRBD1 or TRBD2 (5 bases each). The CDR3 runs 17 residues. CDR1 is DFQATT, CDR2 SNEGSKA, per germline (reference sequence). V was cut by 6 bases and J by 6 bases, with 30 bases left in between. The CDR3 sequence is CSALSPGQSRDGAEQYF. The CDR3 bases are TGCAGTGCGTTATCACCCGGGCAGAGTCGGGATGGGGCCGAGCAGTACTTC.

This clonotype showed up just a few times. This chain links TRBV9 with TRBJ2-2, with a weak D call TRBD2 (6 bases). CDR3 length equals 20 residues. The germline V gene has CDR1 SGDLS and CDR2 YYNGEE. The ends were cut back, 2 bases at V and 2 bases at J, with 25 bases in the middle. The CDR3 DNA follows: TGTGCCAGCAGCGTCCCACGTGGGGACTCGGGGAAGGCTAACACCGGGGAGCTGTTTTTT. This encodes CASSVPRGDSGKANTGELFF.

There are a few counts of this clonotype. The gene calls are TRBV5-1 and TRBJ2-7; weak D call: TRBD1 (6 bases). This CDR3 is 13 amino acids long. With 7 bases removed from V and 5 bases from J, the gap between germline ends came to 16 bases. Germline-derived CDR1 and CDR2 are SGHRS and YFSETQ. CDR3 protein: CASGPDRIDEQYF. CDR3 DNA sequence: TGCGCCAGCGGTCCCGACAGGATCGACGAGCAGTACTTC.

There are a few counts of this clonotype. At one boundary the junction diverges from the germline segment, which might be a read error. This chain links TRBV7-7 with TRBJ2-3; D is possibly TRBD1 or TRBD2 (5 bases each). CDR1 and CDR2 from the germline V gene are SSHAT and FNYEAQ (reference sequence). This CDR3 contains 16 residues. CDR3 sequence reads: CASSSIAPGTTDTQYF. CDR3 nucleotides: TGTGCTAGCAGCTCTATCGCCCCGGGGACGACAGATACGCAGTATTTT.

This clonotype was recorded many times. V and J are TRBV5-1 and TRBJ1-4, with a possible D match to TRBD1 (6 bases). The CDR3 consists of 13 residues. Germline values: CDR1 SGHRS, CDR2 YFSETQ. Trimming removed 4 bases at V and 7 bases at J, with 11 bases between. The CDR3 reads CASSGGQLEKLFF. The CDR3 DNA reads as TGCGCCAGCAGCGGCGGACAGCTTGAAAAACTGTTTTTT.

The chain uses TRBV6-5 and TRBJ2-1, with TRBD2 identical over 8 bases. Trimming cost V 4 bases and J 5 bases; bases outside gene matches: 13. Looked up from germline, CDR1 is MNHEY and CDR2 is SVGAGI. CDR3 length: 17 amino acids. The CDR3 protein is CASSSSLLAVENNEQFF. CDR3 bases: TGTGCCAGCAGTTCCTCCTTACTAGCGGTGGAGAACAATGAGCAGTTCTTC.

The sample holds many counts of this clonotype. The chain has TRBV12-3 or TRBV12-4 and TRBJ2-3, with 8 bases that match TRBD1. The CDR3 is 15 residues long. J lost 2 bases, V lost 2 bases, and 3 bases had no gene match. The CDR3 region is CASSLRTGPTDTQYF. In nucleotides, the CDR3 is TGTGCCAGCAGTTTAAGGACAGGGCCCACAGATACGCAGTATTTT.

This clonotype was observed a handful of times. The chain uses TRBV4-3 and TRBJ1-2; D ambiguous. The CDR3 spans 16 residues. V was cut by 0 bases and J by 3 bases, with 14 bases left in between. The germline gives CDR1 LGHNA, CDR2 YSLEER. The CDR3 DNA reads as TGCGCCAGCAGCCAAGATCTTGGGTCCTCTTACTATGGCTACACCTTC. The encoded protein is CASSQDLGSSYYGYTF.

V and J are TRBV13 and TRBJ2-3; maybe TRBD2 (6 bases). CDR1 is PRHDT and CDR2 is FYEKMQ in the germline V gene (reference sequence). Trimming pared 5 bases from V and 6 bases from J, leaving 15 bases between. This CDR3 has 14 amino acids. The CDR3 sequence is CASSGGDSLDTQYF. The CDR3, as DNA: TGTGCCAGCAGCGGCGGGGATTCCCTGGATACGCAGTATTTT.

The chain has TRBV9 and TRBJ2-7; TRBD2 matches at 7 bases. Germline CDR1 and CDR2: SGDLS and YYNGEE. This CDR3 is 14 amino acids long. J was trimmed by 2 bases and V by 0 bases; bases with no gene match: 2. The CDR3 loop reads CASSVGGGPYEQYF. For the CDR3, the DNA is TGTGCCAGCAGCGTAGGGGGGGGACCCTACGAGCAGTACTTC.